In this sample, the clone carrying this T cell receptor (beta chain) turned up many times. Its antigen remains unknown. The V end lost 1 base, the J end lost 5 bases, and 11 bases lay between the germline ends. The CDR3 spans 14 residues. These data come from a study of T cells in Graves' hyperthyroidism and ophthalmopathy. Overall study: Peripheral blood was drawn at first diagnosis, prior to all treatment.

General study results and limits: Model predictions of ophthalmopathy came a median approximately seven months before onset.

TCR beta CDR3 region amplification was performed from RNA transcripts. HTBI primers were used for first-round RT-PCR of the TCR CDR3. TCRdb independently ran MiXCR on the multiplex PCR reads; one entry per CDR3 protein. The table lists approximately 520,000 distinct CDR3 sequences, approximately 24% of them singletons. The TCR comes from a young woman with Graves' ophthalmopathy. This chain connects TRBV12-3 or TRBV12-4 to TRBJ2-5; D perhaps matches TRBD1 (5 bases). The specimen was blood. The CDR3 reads CASSLVQGPETQYF. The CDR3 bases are TGTGCCAGCAGTTTAGTGCAGGGCCCCGAGACCCAGTACTTC.